A selection of T cell receptor beta chains follows, all from one sample in a study of beta chain features in type 1 diabetes. The method was immunoSEQ multiplex PCR; TCRdb's version includes in-frame clones alone and lacks a portion of them. Of about 350,000 clones listed, 15% to 20% are singletons. Source material: naive CD4+ T cells from blood. These receptors were collected from a woman between 18 and 29 years old in good health. CDR3s include the opening cysteine and the closing phenylalanine or tryptophan.

V gene,CDR3 protein
TRBV11-2,CASSRNGGTDTQYF
TRBV12-5,CASVMGLLGGTIYF
TRBV5-1,CASSPVGTGFVSAKNIQYF
TRBV5-1,CASSLDSANYGYTF
TRBV21-1,CASSKLGTDTQYF
TRBV7-9,CASSLPRGEQYF
TRBV7-9,CASSLESIGGTEAFF
TRBV5-4,CASSEGQVNTEAFF
TRBV29-1,CSVAGERGYTQYF
TRBV11-2,CASSLVSSYGYTF
TRBV9,CASSQTVGAYGYTF
TRBV7-9,CASSPPGQAQYF
TRBV5-1,CASSAGPEEGEQFF
TRBV9,CASSPDITGRGGYTF
TRBV30,CAWSGTGETEAFF
TRBV5-6,CASSLGGRWAGELFF
TRBV12-5,CASAPGGTYEQYF
TRBV19,CASSVGQRTEAFF
TRBV5-1,CASSPPQGNTEAFF
TRBV5-1,CASSLSGGTDTEAFF
TRBV30,CALDRAQLGELFF
TRBV19,CASSIELATDTQYF
TRBV2,CASRLQFSGDEQFF
TRBV2,CASSDGLGQETQYF
TRBV29-1,CSVVGRGTGGYTF
TRBV7-9,CASSLGVRSEQFF
TRBV5-6,CASSLLDRGDYGYTF
TRBV30,CAWAPRRDTQYF
TRBV5-1,CASSLGVSGGDEQYF
TRBV7-2,CASSLGQKETQYF
TRBV4-1,CASSQPGTGSYEQFF
TRBV25-1,CASSEAGGQYNGYTF
TRBV9,CASSGGLVPDTQYF
TRBV4-1,CASSQSLELIHNEQFF
TRBV30,CAWSWTGNYGYTF
TRBV9,CASSALTGSDEQYF
TRBV11-2,CASSLIAWQETQYF
TRBV19,CASSITRDTEAFF
TRBV29-1,CSVEGQGVHGYTF
TRBV5-1,CASSFKTGGTEAFF
TRBV6-5,CASSSRGVNTEAFF
TRBV9,CASGLRKGPQHF
TRBV28,CASTPGARRGYTF
TRBV9,CASSVSSGRMTGELFF
TRBV23-1,CASSAQPGQGANTEAFF
TRBV7-8,CASGAVAGERTDTQYF
TRBV30,CAWSVGASGGAQETQYF
TRBV30,CAWNRGATGELFF
TRBV9,CATITGLQETQYF
TRBV9,CASSLRESYTEAFF
TRBV29-1,CSVEDLDSTDTQYF